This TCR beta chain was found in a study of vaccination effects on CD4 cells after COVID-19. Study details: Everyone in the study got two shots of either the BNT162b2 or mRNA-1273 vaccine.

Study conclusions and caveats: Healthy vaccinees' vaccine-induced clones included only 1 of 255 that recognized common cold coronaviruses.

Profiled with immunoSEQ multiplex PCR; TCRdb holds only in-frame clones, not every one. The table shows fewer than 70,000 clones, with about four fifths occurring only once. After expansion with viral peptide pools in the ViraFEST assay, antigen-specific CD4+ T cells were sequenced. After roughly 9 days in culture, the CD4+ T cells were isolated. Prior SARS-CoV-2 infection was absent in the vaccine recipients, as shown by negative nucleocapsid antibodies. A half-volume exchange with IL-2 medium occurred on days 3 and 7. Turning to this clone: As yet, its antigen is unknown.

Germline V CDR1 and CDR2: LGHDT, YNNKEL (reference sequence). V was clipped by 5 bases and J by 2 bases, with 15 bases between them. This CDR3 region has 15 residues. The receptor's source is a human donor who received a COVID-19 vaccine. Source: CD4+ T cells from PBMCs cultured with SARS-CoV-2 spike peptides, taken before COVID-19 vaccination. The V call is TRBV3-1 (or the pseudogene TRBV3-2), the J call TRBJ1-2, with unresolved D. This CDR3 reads CASSSREILNYGYTF. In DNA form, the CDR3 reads TGTGCCAGCAGCAGCCGGGAGATACTGAACTATGGCTACACCTTC.